The T cell receptor beta chain described here comes from a study of T cells in localized non-small cell lung cancer. Trimming removed 6 bases from V and 0 bases from J, with 8 bases in between. Germline loops: CDR1 MDHEN, CDR2 SYDVKM. The CDR3 contains 14 residues. About this clone itself: As yet, its antigen is unknown.

Taken at least 2 cm from the tumor margin, the adjacent lung showed no atypia. Produced via immunoSEQ multiplex PCR; TCRdb's table is partial and in-frame only. The profile shows 1,500 to 2,000 clones, approximately 25% of them singletons. Study-wide findings and caveats: A median of 57 of the top 100 tumor clones appeared in adjacent lung, which was paired and uninvolved. Because only a single region of the tumor was sequenced, heterogeneity remains possible.

This clonotype was sampled from a female donor older than 55 with stage II lung adenocarcinoma. Sample: normal lung tissue next to the tumor, taken before any cancer treatment. The chain recombines TRBV28 with TRBJ1-4, with no clear D. In DNA form, the CDR3 reads TGTGCCAGCAGCCGAGTATCAACTAATGAAAAACTGTTTTTT. Amino acid sequence: CASSRVSTNEKLFF. Filled out from reference TRBV28 and TRBJ1-4, the complete variable domain reads DVKVTQSSRYLVKRTGEKVFLECVQDMDHENMFWYRQDPGLGLRLIYFSYDVKMKEKGDIPEGYSVSREKKERFSLILESASTNQTSMYLCASSRVSTNEKLFFGSGTQLSVL.